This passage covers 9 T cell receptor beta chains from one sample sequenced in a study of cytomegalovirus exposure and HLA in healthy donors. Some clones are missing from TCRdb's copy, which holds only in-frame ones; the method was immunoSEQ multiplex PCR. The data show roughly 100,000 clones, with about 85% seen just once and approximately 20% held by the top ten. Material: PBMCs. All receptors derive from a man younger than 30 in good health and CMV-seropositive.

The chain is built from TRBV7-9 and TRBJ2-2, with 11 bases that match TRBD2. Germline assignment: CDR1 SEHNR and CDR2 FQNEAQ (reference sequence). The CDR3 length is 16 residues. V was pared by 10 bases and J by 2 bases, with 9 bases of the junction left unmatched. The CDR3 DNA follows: TGTGCCACACCGGGACTAGCGGAGCCTAACACCGGGGAGCTGTTTTTT. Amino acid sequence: CATPGLAEPNTGELFF. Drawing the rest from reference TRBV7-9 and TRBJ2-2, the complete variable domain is DTGVSQNPRHKITKRGQNVTFRCDPISEHNRLYWYRQTLGQGPEFLTYFQNEAQLEKSRLLSDRFSAERPKGSFSTLEIQRTEQGDSAMYLCATPGLAEPNTGELFFGEGSRLTVL.

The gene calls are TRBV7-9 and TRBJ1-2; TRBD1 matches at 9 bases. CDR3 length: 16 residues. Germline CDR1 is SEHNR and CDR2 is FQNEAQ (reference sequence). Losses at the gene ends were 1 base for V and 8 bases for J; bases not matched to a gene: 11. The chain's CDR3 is CASSLVSGTGKAGYTF. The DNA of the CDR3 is TGTGCCAGCAGCTTAGTGTCCGGGACAGGGAAGGCGGGCTACACCTTC.

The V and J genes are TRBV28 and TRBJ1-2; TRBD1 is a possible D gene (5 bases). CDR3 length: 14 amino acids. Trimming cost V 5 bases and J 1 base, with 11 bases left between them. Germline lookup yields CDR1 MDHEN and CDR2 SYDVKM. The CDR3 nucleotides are TGTGCCAGCAGTAGGGGTTGGGGTAACTATGGCTACACCTTC. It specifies CASSRGWGNYGYTF.

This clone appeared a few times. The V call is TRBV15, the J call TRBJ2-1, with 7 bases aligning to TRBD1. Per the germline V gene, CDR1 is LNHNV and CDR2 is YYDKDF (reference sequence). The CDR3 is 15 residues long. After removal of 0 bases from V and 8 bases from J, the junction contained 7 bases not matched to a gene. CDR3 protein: CATSRDYRGEDEQFF. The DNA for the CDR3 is TGTGCCACCAGCAGAGACTACAGGGGAGAAGATGAGCAGTTCTTC.

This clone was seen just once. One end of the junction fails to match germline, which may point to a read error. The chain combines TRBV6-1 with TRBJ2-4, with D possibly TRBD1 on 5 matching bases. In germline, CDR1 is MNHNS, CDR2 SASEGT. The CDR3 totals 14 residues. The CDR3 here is CASGERGAKNIQYF. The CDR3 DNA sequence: TGTGCCAGCGGTGAAAGGGGTGCCAAAAACATTCAGTACTTC.

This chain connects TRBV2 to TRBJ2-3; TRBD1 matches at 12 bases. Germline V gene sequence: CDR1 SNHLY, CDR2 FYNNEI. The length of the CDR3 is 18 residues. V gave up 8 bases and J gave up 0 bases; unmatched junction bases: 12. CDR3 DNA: TGTGCCAGCGGGACAGGGGGCGCTTCGACATCTAGCACAGATACGCAGTATTTT. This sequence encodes CASGTGGASTSSTDTQYF.

The CDR3 region has the DNA TGTGCCAACCGCGAAGGGGGAAGATCTGAAGCTTTCTTT. Amino acids: CANREGGRSEAFF. The chain employs TRBV2 and TRBJ1-1; a possible D gene is TRBD1 (6 bases). V was clipped by 10 bases and J by 6 bases, with 18 bases between them. The V gene's germline CDR1 is SNHLY and CDR2 FYNNEI. This CDR3 is 13 amino acids long.

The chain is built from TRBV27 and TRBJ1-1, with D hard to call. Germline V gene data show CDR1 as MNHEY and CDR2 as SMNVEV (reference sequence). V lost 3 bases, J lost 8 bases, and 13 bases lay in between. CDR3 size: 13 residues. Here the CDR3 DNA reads TGTGCCAGCAGTTTCGAGGGTTTCGGGGAAGCTTTCTTT. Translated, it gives CASSFEGFGEAFF.

The CDR3 bases are TGCGCCAGCAGCTTCCGGACTAGCGGGGTTGTCGGTGAGCAGTTCTTC. It encodes CASSFRTSGVVGEQFF. This chain connects TRBV4-1 to TRBJ2-1; 12 bases fit TRBD2. V lost 5 bases and J lost 9; bases outside the gene matches: 11. This CDR3 spans 16 amino acids. CDR1 and CDR2 from the germline V gene are MGHRA and YSYEKL.